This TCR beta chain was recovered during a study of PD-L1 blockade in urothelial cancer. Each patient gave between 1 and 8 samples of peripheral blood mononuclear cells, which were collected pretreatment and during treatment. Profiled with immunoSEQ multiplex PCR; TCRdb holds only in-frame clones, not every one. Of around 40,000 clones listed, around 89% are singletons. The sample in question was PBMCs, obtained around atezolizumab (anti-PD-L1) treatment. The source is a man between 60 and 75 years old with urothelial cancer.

The CDR3 loop reads CAWSVHPGQGGTEAFF. CDR3 DNA: TGTGCCTGGAGTGTACACCCCGGGCAGGGGGGCACTGAAGCTTTCTTT. The chain is built from TRBV30 and TRBJ1-1, with TRBD1 matching over 7 bases. The CDR3 loop spans 16 amino acids. Germline lookup yields CDR1 GTSNPN and CDR2 SVGIG (reference sequence). V trimming: 0 bases; J trimming: 4 bases; junction bases outside the gene matches: 11. Full variable domain (missing parts from reference TRBV30 and TRBJ1-1): SQTIHQWPATLVQPVGSPLSLECTVEGTSNPNLYWYRQAAGRGLQLLFYSVGIGQISSEVPQNLSASRPQDRQFILSSKKLLLSDSGFYLCAWSVHPGQGGTEAFFGQGTRLTVV.